One and the same sample provided the 13 T cell receptor beta chains below, sequenced in a study of blood T cell repertoires in COVID-19. Assay used: immunoSEQ multiplex PCR; TCRdb lists only in-frame clones, some missing. The sample has around 160,000 clones; 81% are singletons. Sequences were obtained from peripheral blood. Receptor source: a man aged 60 to 75 with active or convalescent COVID-19.

The V and J genes are TRBV27 and TRBJ2-1; 9 bases match TRBD1. Per germline, CDR1 MNHEY and CDR2 SMNVEV (reference sequence). The junction had 3 bases not matched to a gene; V was cut back by 0 bases and J by 6 bases. The CDR3 is 15 amino acids. This chain's CDR3 is CASSLSGTGFNEQFF. The CDR3 DNA reads TGTGCCAGCAGTTTATCCGGGACAGGGTTCAATGAGCAGTTCTTC.

This chain connects TRBV6-5 to TRBJ1-1; weak D call: TRBD1 (6 bases). Trimming removed 4 bases from V and 3 bases from J, with 15 bases in between. CDR1 MNHEY and CDR2 SVGAGI come from the germline V gene. The CDR3 length is 15 residues. This chain's CDR3 is CASSSGQPIYTEAFF. For the CDR3, the DNA is TGTGCCAGCAGTTCCGGACAGCCCATTTACACTGAAGCTTTCTTT.

This clone was seen a few times. The chain carries TRBV19 and TRBJ1-5; D call uncertain. The V gene lost 5 bases and the J gene lost 4 bases, with 12 bases spanning the gap. Germline assignment: CDR1 LNHDA and CDR2 SQIVND (reference sequence). CDR3 length: 14 residues. DNA of the CDR3: TGTGCCAGTAGTCCTACAGTGGGTAATCAGCCCCAGCATTTT. Translating gives CASSPTVGNQPQHF.

The J gene is TRBJ2-7, the V gene TRBV28; D possibly corresponds to TRBD1 (5 bases). Germline-derived CDR1 and CDR2 are MDHEN and SYDVKM. This CDR3 contains 16 residues. V gave up 5 bases and J gave up 4 bases, with 21 bases separating them. As DNA, the CDR3 is TGTGCCAGCAGTCCTACCCGGCAGGGCCTTCAATACGAGCAGTACTTC. This sequence encodes CASSPTRQGLQYEQYF.

The rearrangement joins TRBV7-6 to TRBJ1-1; D not certain. The germline gives CDR1 SGHVS, CDR2 FNYEAQ. Trimming stripped 3 bases from V and 4 bases from J, with 9 bases between. The CDR3 covers 13 residues. The CDR3 nucleotides are TGTGCCAGCAGCTTTGGGGAGGGCACTGAAGCTTTCTTT. Amino acid sequence: CASSFGEGTEAFF.

This clone occurred once. The V and J genes are TRBV7-3 and TRBJ1-1; 8 bases align to TRBD1. V trimming: 8 bases; J trimming: 1 base; junction bases outside the gene matches: 3. CDR3 length: 13 residues. Germline-derived CDR1 and CDR2 are SGHTA and FQGTGA. The CDR3 spells CASAGQGNTEAFF. The DNA for the CDR3 is TGTGCCAGCGCAGGACAGGGGAACACTGAAGCTTTCTTT.

J is TRBJ2-1 and V is TRBV6-4; the D gene is possibly TRBD2 (5 bases). V lost 3 bases to trimming and J lost 1 base, with 19 bases between them. Per the germline V gene, CDR1 is MRHNA and CDR2 is SNTAGT. This CDR3 has 18 residues. Written as DNA, the CDR3 is TGTGCCAGCAGTGATCAGGTCCCGGGAAATTTATCCTACAATGAGCAGTTCTTC. Translating gives CASSDQVPGNLSYNEQFF.

The chain has TRBV28 and TRBJ2-4; 16 nucleotides agree with TRBD2. Trimming cost V 4 bases and J 0 bases; bases outside gene matches: 6. The CDR3 loop spans 19 amino acids. CDR1 MDHEN and CDR2 SYDVKM come from the germline V gene. The CDR3 DNA is TGTGCCAGCAGTTCCGGGACTAGCGGGAGGGGACTAGCCAAAAACATTCAGTACTTC. It encodes CASSSGTSGRGLAKNIQYF. The variable domain in full, with the rest retrieved from reference TRBV28 and TRBJ2-4, is DVKVTQSSRYLVKRTGEKVFLECVQDMDHENMFWYRQDPGLGLRLIYFSYDVKMKEKGDIPEGYSVSREKKERFSLILESASTNQTSMYLCASSSGTSGRGLAKNIQYFGAGTRLSVL.

The J gene is TRBJ1-2, the V gene TRBV5-6, with TRBD1 matching 7 bases. The germline V gene encodes CDR1 SGHDT and CDR2 YYEEEE. V lost 0 bases and J lost 6; bases outside the gene matches: 2. CDR3 size: 13 residues. The CDR3 nucleotides read TGTGCCAGCAGCTTGGCAGGGGGTCATGGCTACACCTTC. This translates into CASSLAGGHGYTF. The full variable domain, with the rest looked up from reference TRBV5-6 and TRBJ1-2, is DAGVTQSPTHLIKTRGQQVTLRCSPKSGHDTVSWYQQALGQGPQFIFQYYEEEERQRGNFPDRFSGHQFPNYSSELNVNALLLGDSALYLCASSLAGGHGYTFGSGTRLTVV.

V gene TRBV6-5 combines with J gene TRBJ1-2; D may be TRBD1 (5 bases). The CDR3 runs 12 residues. The V and J ends lost 7 bases and 6 bases respectively, with 12 bases between them. Germline V gene sequence: CDR1 MNHEY, CDR2 SVGAGI. CDR3 in amino acids: CASKMVGDGYTF. The DNA for the CDR3 is TGTGCCAGCAAGATGGTAGGGGATGGCTACACCTTC.

The chain employs TRBV3-1 (or the pseudogene TRBV3-2) and TRBJ2-7; 10 positions agree with TRBD2. Germline V gives CDR1 LGHDT, CDR2 YNNKEL (reference sequence). The V and J ends lost 0 bases and 6 bases, in that order; junction bases with no gene match: 8. The CDR3 runs 16 residues. CDR3 DNA: TGTGCCAGCAGCCAAGAGGAAGCGGGAGGGAAGGGCGAGCAGTACTTC. Its protein product is CASSQEEAGGKGEQYF.

The chain recombines TRBV24-1 with TRBJ2-5, with TRBD2 matching 12 bases. This CDR3 region has 16 residues. Germline CDR1 and CDR2: KGHDR and SFDVKD. Trimming removed 4 bases from V and 7 bases from J; junction bases left unmatched: 9. CDR3 region: CATSDPGLAGLGTQYF. CDR3 DNA: TGTGCCACCAGTGACCCTGGACTAGCGGGATTGGGGACCCAGTACTTC.

V gene TRBV28 combines with J gene TRBJ2-7, with D perhaps TRBD1 (8 bases). The CDR3 is made up of 15 amino acids. Trimming removed 5 bases from V and 3 bases from J, with 17 bases in between. From germline, CDR1 is MDHEN and CDR2 SYDVKM. The CDR3 bases are TGTGCCAGCAGTACAGCGGGACAGGCGCTCTACGAGCAGTACTTC. Its protein product is CASSTAGQALYEQYF.